This paragraph reports one TCR beta chain. The antigen is unknown. The germline gives CDR1 SQVTM, CDR2 ANQGSEA. The CDR3 has 11 amino acids. V lost 6 bases and J 2 bases, leaving 8 bases between the germline ends. In TCRdb, the 5' RACE reads were re-called with MiXCR into one record per CDR3 protein. The sample includes 150,000 or so distinct CDR3 sequences, around 17% seen only once; the top ten take roughly 8%. These data originate in a study of CD8 T cells in ankylosing spondylitis. The study's findings and limits: For ankylosing spondylitis blood, a TCR beta motif of several highly homologous variants appeared characteristic.

The receptor's source is a male donor with ankylosing spondylitis or in good health (not recorded which). The genes are TRBV29-1 and TRBJ2-7; no clear D. Sequencing input: blood, either unsorted or a sorted T cell fraction (not recorded which). In DNA form, the CDR3 reads TGCAGCGTATCCGTTACCTACGAGCAGTACTTC. Protein sequence: CSVSVTYEQYF.